Listed here is a single TCR beta chain. This sample is drawn from a study of blood T cell repertoires in COVID-19. Study summary: Specimens from acute and convalescent COVID-19 originated in the United States, Italy and Spain. T cells, B-cell-depleted T cells, or PBMCs provided the cDNA or gDNA that served as material.

In the original processing: Reference gene primer amplification gave estimated nucleated cell counts. Only in-frame clones appear in the TCRdb table, and some are missing; sequencing was by immunoSEQ multiplex PCR. From that table come the V and J calls and clone size; the DNA was used to work out D and trimming. The table includes over 60,000 clones, roughly 92% detected once. J was trimmed by 1 base and V by 4 bases; bases with no gene match: 13. CDR3 length: 18 amino acids. Germline lookup yields CDR1 SGHVS and CDR2 FNYEAQ. This TCR came from a human donor in a cohort sampled during active COVID-19. The source material was peripheral blood. The V gene is TRBV7-6, the J gene TRBJ2-3; the match to TRBD1 covers 8 bases. CDR3 DNA: TGTGCCAGCAGCTCTTTTTACTACGGGACAGGAGGCACAGATACGCAGTATTTT. Its protein product is CASSSFYYGTGGTDTQYF.